This T cell receptor beta chain was obtained from a study of CD8 T cells in Susac syndrome. Study-wide context: The Susac syndrome patients that were sequenced included 5 or 6 with active disease and roughly 8 in remission. Treatment status at blood draw for the Susac syndrome patients was therapy-naive, corticosteroids, or intravenous immunoglobulin alone.

RNA was extracted with the RNeasy kit, and a quantity of 0.5 to 1 ug was reverse transcribed using random hexamers. TCRdb re-analysed the immunoSEQ multiplex PCR reads in MiXCR, keeping a single row per CDR3 protein. This table has 95,000 to 150,000 distinct CDR3 sequences, around 94% appearing once. Findings and caveats of the study: The peak of CD8+ clonal expansion in Susac was seen in TEMRA cells and active patients. The authors found 15 to 20 Susac-specific public clones in total CD8+ repertoires and five or six in CD8+ TEMRA repertoires.

Regarding this clonotype: The antigen remains undetermined.

Germline lookup yields CDR1 MNHNS and CDR2 SASEGT. The trim removed 2 bases at V and 4 bases at J, leaving 9 bases unmatched. The CDR3 length is 16 residues. This TCR was recovered from a human donor with Susac syndrome. The source material was CD8+ T cells from PBMCs. The chain links TRBV6-1 to TRBJ2-3, with 7 bases lining up with TRBD2. The CDR3 reads CASSEYGRGLADTQYF. CDR3 in DNA: TGTGCCAGCAGTGAATACGGGCGAGGACTAGCAGATACGCAGTATTTT.